The rows below give T cell receptor beta chains drawn from one sample of a study of blood T cell repertoires in COVID-19. The repertoire was sequenced with immunoSEQ multiplex PCR; TCRdb's copy has only in-frame clones and lacks some. The sample has about 220,000 clones, around 80% seen once. Sequenced sample: peripheral blood. The receptors were sampled from a young man with active or convalescent COVID-19. Both conserved end residues are trimmed from each CDR3. Fields, in order: D gene, V gene, CDR3 protein. The D gene is left open where the match is weak.

d_gene: NA
v_gene: TRBV18
CDR3aa: ASSPPGSAQY

d_gene: TRBD1
v_gene: TRBV25-1
CDR3aa: ASSEQGTGTGKDTEAF

d_gene: NA
v_gene: TRBV13
CDR3aa: ATPSKIRNTIY

d_gene: NA
v_gene: TRBV5-6
CDR3aa: ASSRTDLSLYGYT

d_gene: TRBD2
v_gene: TRBV5-4
CDR3aa: ASSLSGSSYEQY

d_gene: NA
v_gene: TRBV19
CDR3aa: ASTTGGGNYGYT

d_gene: TRBD2
v_gene: TRBV3-1/TRBV3-2
CDR3aa: ASSPGTGLAWYEQY

d_gene: TRBD1
v_gene: TRBV7-8
CDR3aa: ASSGGQVQNTEAF

d_gene: NA
v_gene: TRBV15
CDR3aa: ATSPLDGSSGANVLT

d_gene: NA
v_gene: TRBV4-3
CDR3aa: ASSQDSGIGSPLH

d_gene: TRBD1
v_gene: TRBV5-6
CDR3aa: ATRDRGLVTEAF

d_gene: TRBD1
v_gene: TRBV7-9
CDR3aa: ASSPEGQGVPNEQF

d_gene: NA
v_gene: TRBV4-3
CDR3aa: ASSLRGSDTQY

d_gene: NA
v_gene: TRBV18
CDR3aa: ASSPLQGNYGYT

d_gene: NA
v_gene: TRBV3-1/TRBV3-2
CDR3aa: ASSQGARRYQPQH

d_gene: NA
v_gene: TRBV3-1/TRBV3-2
CDR3aa: ASSQGSGPEAF

d_gene: NA
v_gene: TRBV11-2
CDR3aa: ASSLVTRGTEAF

d_gene: TRBD2
v_gene: TRBV7-2
CDR3aa: ASSLVSQLAGGFYEQY

d_gene: TRBD2
v_gene: TRBV19
CDR3aa: ASSPRTSVIEQY

d_gene: TRBD1
v_gene: TRBV6-1
CDR3aa: ASSGVRDRPTYEQY

d_gene: NA
v_gene: TRBV30
CDR3aa: AWSASPDYGYT

d_gene: NA
v_gene: TRBV7-7
CDR3aa: ASSFMPSVQETQY

d_gene: NA
v_gene: TRBV18
CDR3aa: ASSLLPGTANEQF

d_gene: TRBD2
v_gene: TRBV7-8
CDR3aa: ASSSSGLQTYNEQF

d_gene: NA
v_gene: TRBV6-6
CDR3aa: ATSRDTFSIAKNIQY

d_gene: TRBD2
v_gene: TRBV11-2
CDR3aa: ASSAGTSGAETQY

d_gene: TRBD1
v_gene: TRBV19
CDR3aa: ASSIDLGQGSNQPQH

d_gene: NA
v_gene: TRBV11-3
CDR3aa: ASSKGVGEQF

d_gene: NA
v_gene: TRBV3-1/TRBV3-2
CDR3aa: ASSRVEEKLF

d_gene: NA
v_gene: TRBV5-6
CDR3aa: ASSLGGNYGYT

d_gene: NA
v_gene: TRBV4-3
CDR3aa: ASSLERVGSGYT

d_gene: NA
v_gene: TRBV10-2
CDR3aa: ASLDRGSNNEQF

d_gene: NA
v_gene: TRBV4-1
CDR3aa: ASSQDGRTGESYNEQF

d_gene: NA
v_gene: TRBV28
CDR3aa: ASSFSWGADSPLH

d_gene: NA
v_gene: TRBV6-1
CDR3aa: ASSATWGDLNYGYT

d_gene: TRBD2
v_gene: TRBV6-5
CDR3aa: ASKTSEYNEQF

d_gene: TRBD2
v_gene: TRBV5-4
CDR3aa: ASSPSRGGAGIPVPDRV

d_gene: TRBD2
v_gene: TRBV2
CDR3aa: ASSALAGGRNNEQF

d_gene: NA
v_gene: TRBV28
CDR3aa: ASSLPRDEQY

d_gene: NA
v_gene: TRBV28
CDR3aa: ASSLPNRVNQPQH

d_gene: TRBD1
v_gene: TRBV11-2
CDR3aa: ASSSRDSGYYEQY

d_gene: NA
v_gene: TRBV6-1
CDR3aa: ASSEGSWRSINSPLH

d_gene: NA
v_gene: TRBV6-6
CDR3aa: ASSSSQGTYNSPLH

d_gene: NA
v_gene: TRBV18
CDR3aa: ASSPRQSTYQYGYT

d_gene: NA
v_gene: TRBV6-6
CDR3aa: ASSPDRDQPQH

d_gene: NA
v_gene: TRBV6-2/TRBV6-3
CDR3aa: ASSGAGNSNQPQH

d_gene: TRBD2
v_gene: TRBV6-5
CDR3aa: ASSPTSGSYEQY